This TCR beta chain was recovered during a study of blood T cells in healthy people across ages. Overall study results and limits: The study found more naive CD4+ cells and higher diversity in long-lived than aged donors. Older age coincided with a roughly linear decline in TCR beta diversity per million T cells.

Germline V lookup: CDR1 DFQATT, CDR2 SNEGSKA (reference sequence). Trimming took off 5 bases at V and 0 bases at J, with 14 bases between the two ends. There are 15 residues in the CDR3. The authors ran a second PCR of roughly 6 to 11 cycles using a sample-barcoded 5' primer and a J-beta primer mix. TCRdb processed the 5' RACE reads anew with MiXCR; each CDR3 protein has one entry. The data contain 870,000 or so distinct CDR3 sequences, 25% to 35% of them singletons. The table lists this clonotype with many counts. The antigen is not known. This clonotype was obtained from a woman aged 80 or over in good health. Sequencing was performed on blood. The chain is built from TRBV20-1 and TRBJ2-4; TRBD1 might be the D (6 bases). The CDR3 protein is CSAFRTELAKNIQYF. The CDR3 coding sequence is TGCAGTGCTTTCCGGACAGAGCTAGCCAAAAACATTCAGTACTTC.